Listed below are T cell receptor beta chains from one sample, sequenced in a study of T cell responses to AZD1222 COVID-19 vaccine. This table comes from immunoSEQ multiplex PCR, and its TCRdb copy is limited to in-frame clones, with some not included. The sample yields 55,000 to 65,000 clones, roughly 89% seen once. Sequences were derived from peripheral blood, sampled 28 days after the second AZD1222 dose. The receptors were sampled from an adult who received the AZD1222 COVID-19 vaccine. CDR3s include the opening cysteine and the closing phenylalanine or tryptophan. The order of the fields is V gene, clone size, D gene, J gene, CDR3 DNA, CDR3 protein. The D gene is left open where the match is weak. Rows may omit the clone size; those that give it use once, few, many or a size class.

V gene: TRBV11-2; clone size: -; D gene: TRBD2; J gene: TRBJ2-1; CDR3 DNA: TGTGCCAGCAGCTTATCGACTAGCGGCTATGAGCAGTTCTTC; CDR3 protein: CASSLSTSGYEQFF
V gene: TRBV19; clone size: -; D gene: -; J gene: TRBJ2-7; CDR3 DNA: TGTGCCAGTAGCCGTAGCATTATCCAGTGCGAGCAGTACTTC; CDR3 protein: CASSRSIIQCEQYF
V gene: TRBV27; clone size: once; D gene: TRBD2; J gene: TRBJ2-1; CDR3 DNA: TGTGCCAGCAGTTTATCTGTAGCGGGGGGGTACAATGAGCAGTTCTTC; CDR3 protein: CASSLSVAGGYNEQFF
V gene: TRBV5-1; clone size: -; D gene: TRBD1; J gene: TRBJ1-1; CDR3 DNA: TGCGCCAGCAGCATCACCGGGACAGGGGACGACACTGAAGCTTTCTTT; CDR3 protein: CASSITGTGDDTEAFF
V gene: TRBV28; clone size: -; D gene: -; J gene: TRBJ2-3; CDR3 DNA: TGTGCCAGCAGTTTTCGAGACTATCGGATTGATACGCAGTATTTT; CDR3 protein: CASSFRDYRIDTQYF
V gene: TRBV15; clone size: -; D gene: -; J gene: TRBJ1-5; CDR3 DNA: TGTGCCACCAGCACTGGACAGTTCAATCAGCCCCAGCATTTT; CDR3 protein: CATSTGQFNQPQHF
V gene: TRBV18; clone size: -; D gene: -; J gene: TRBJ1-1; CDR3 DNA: TGTGCCAGCTCACCACCAATGACGGTCGGCAGAGGGAAGGCCACTGAAGCTTTCTTT; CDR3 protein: CASSPPMTVGRGKATEAFF
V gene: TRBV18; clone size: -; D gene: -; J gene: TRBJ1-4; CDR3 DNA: TGTGCCAGCTCACCCGGGACAAGTAATGAAAAACTGTTTTTT; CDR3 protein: CASSPGTSNEKLFF
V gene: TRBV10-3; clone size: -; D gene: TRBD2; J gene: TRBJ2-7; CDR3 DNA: TGTGCCATCAGACTAGCGGGAGATCTGCTAGGCTACGAGCAGTACTTC; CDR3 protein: CAIRLAGDLLGYEQYF
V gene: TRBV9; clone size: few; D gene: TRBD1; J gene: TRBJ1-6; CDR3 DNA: TGTGCCAGCAGCGTAGTTCCAGGGGGCGATTCACCCCTCCACTTT; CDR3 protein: CASSVVPGGDSPLHF
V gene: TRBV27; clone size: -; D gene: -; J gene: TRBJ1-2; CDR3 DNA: TGTGCCAGCAGTCACCCCTCTTTGGGGGTGGGCTACACCTTC; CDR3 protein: CASSHPSLGVGYTF
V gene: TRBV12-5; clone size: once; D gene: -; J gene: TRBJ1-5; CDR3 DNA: TGTGCTAGTGGTTCCCTCTATAATCAGCCCCAGCATTTT; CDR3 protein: CASGSLYNQPQHF
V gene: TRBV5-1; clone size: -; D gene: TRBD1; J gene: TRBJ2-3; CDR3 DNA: TGCGCCAGCAGCTTGGACAGGGGTCCTACTAGCACAGATACGCAGTATTTT; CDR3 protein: CASSLDRGPTSTDTQYF
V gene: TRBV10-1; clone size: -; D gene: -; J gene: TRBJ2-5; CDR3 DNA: TGCGCCAGCAGTATTAAACAGGGCAAGACCCAGTACTTC; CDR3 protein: CASSIKQGKTQYF
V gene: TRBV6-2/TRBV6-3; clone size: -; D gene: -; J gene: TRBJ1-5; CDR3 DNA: TGTGCCAGCAGTGATCCTTGGGGGGCCGAGCAGCCCCAGCATTTT; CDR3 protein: CASSDPWGAEQPQHF
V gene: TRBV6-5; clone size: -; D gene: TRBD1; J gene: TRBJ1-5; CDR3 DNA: TGTGCCAGTAGACAGGGTAGTCAGCCCCAGCATTTT; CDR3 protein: CASRQGSQPQHF
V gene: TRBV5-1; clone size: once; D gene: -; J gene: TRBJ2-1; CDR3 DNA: TGCGCCAGCAGGCAGAGAGGCAATGAGCAGTTCTTC; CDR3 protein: CASRQRGNEQFF
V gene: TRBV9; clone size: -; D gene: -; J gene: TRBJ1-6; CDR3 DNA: TGTGCCAGCAGCGTAGTGGAAGAATCACCCCTCCACTTT; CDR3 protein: CASSVVEESPLHF
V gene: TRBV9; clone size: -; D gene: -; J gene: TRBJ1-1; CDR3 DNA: TGTGCCAGCAGCGTTGGTGGCGGGCCAACCAGAGGCGACACTGAAGCTTTCTTT; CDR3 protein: CASSVGGGPTRGDTEAFF
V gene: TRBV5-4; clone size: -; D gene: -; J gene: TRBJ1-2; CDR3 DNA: TGTGCCAGCAGCTTGGAGGGTCTCTATGGCTACACCTTC; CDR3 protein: CASSLEGLYGYTF
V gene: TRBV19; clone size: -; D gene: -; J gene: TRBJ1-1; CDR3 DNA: TGTGCCAGTATCGGCCGGGGAGGGAGCACTGAAGCTTTCTTT; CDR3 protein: CASIGRGGSTEAFF
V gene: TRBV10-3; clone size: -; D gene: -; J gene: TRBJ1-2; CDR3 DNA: TGTGCCATCAGGGGGACAAGGGAGGAACCCGGTGGCTACACCTTC; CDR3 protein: CAIRGTREEPGGYTF
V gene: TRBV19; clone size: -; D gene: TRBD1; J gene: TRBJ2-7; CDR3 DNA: TGTGCCAGTAGTGATTTACCGGGACAGGCTAACAACTACGAGCAGTACTTC; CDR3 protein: CASSDLPGQANNYEQYF
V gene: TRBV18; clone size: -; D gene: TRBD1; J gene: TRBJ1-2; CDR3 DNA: TGTGCCAGCTCACCCGATGGGACAGGGAGTAGCGGCTACACCTTC; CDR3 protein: CASSPDGTGSSGYTF
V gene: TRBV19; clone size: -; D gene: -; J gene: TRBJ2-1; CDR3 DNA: TGTGCCAGTAGTATAGACGGGCCCAATGAGCAGTTCTTC; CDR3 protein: CASSIDGPNEQFF
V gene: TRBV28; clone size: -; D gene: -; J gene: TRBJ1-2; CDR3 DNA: TGTGCCAGCAGTTCAGCAGGAGGGGTCCCCAACTATGGCTACACCTTC; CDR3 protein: CASSSAGGVPNYGYTF
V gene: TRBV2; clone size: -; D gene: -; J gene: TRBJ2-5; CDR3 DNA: TGTGCCAGCAAAGATCTCCAAGAGACCCAGTACTTC; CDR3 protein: CASKDLQETQYF
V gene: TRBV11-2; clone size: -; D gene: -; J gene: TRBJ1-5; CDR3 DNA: TGTGCCAGCAGCTTAGATCAGGGGCCTTTTTCGCCCCAGCATTTT; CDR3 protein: CASSLDQGPFSPQHF
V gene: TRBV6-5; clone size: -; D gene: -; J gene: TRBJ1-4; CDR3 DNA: TGTGCCAGCAGCTACAGGGCTTCGAATGAAAAACTGTTTTTT; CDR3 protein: CASSYRASNEKLFF
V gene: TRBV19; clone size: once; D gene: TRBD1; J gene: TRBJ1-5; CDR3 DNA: TGTGCCAGTAGTATCCTCCAGGGGGGCAATCAGCCCCAGCATTTT; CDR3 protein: CASSILQGGNQPQHF
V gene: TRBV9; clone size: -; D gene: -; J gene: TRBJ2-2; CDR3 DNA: TGTGCCAGCAGCGTAGGGTTCGGGGACACCGGGGAGCTGTTTTTT; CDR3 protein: CASSVGFGDTGELFF